This T cell receptor (beta chain) stems from a study of cytomegalovirus exposure and HLA in healthy donors. Across the study: Clustering assigned 81% of the approximately 370 genotyped donors to the Caucasian-associated ancestry cluster.

J lost 0 bases, V lost 5 bases, and 5 bases had no gene match. Germline V gene sequence: CDR1 SGHVS, CDR2 FNYEAQ. This CDR3 has 17 amino acids. PCR used 60 Vbeta primers and 13 Jbeta primers. Generated by immunoSEQ multiplex PCR, the TCRdb table keeps only in-frame clones and is missing some. The table includes around 160,000 clones, roughly 79% detected once. Comment on this clone: Its antigen remains unknown.

Whole-study findings and limits: Rarity characterized most TCR sequences, yet some public TCRs appeared in many donors. Likely technical artifact: a cluster of highly shared sequence variants. A link between a missense DCLRE1C variant and TCR beta V- and J-gene trimming emerged from a later analysis.

The sequence was obtained from a male donor in good health and CMV-seropositive. Material for sequencing was PBMCs. The rearrangement links TRBV7-6 to TRBJ2-1; TRBD2 aligns across 12 bases. CDR3 in amino acids: CASSQRTSGASYNEQFF. CDR3 nucleotides: TGTGCCAGCAGCCAAAGGACTAGCGGGGCCTCCTACAATGAGCAGTTCTTC. Based on the CDR3 plus reference TRBV7-6 and TRBJ2-1, the full variable domain is GAGVSQSPRYKVTKRGQDVALRCDPISGHVSLYWYRQALGQGPEFLTYFNYEAQQDKSGLPNDRFSAERPEGSISTLTIQRTEQRDSAMYRCASSQRTSGASYNEQFFGPGTRLTVL.